Presented here are 6 T cell receptor beta chains from one specimen sequenced in a study of blood T cell repertoires in COVID-19. The repertoire was sequenced with immunoSEQ multiplex PCR; TCRdb's copy has only in-frame clones and lacks some. The data hold nearly 100,000 clones, with approximately 86% observed a single time. The sample comprised peripheral blood. The source of these receptors is an elderly man with acute or convalescent COVID-19.

The chain links TRBV5-1 to TRBJ2-1, with 11 bases aligning to TRBD2. Trimming at V came to 4 bases and at J to 4 bases, leaving 10 bases not matched to a gene. The CDR3 loop spans 17 amino acids. CDR1 and CDR2 from the germline V gene are SGHRS and YFSETQ. The CDR3 region is CASSHFGTSGQYNEQFF. Written as DNA, the CDR3 is TGCGCCAGCAGCCATTTTGGGACTAGCGGACAATACAATGAGCAGTTCTTC.

This clone was observed once. This sequence joins TRBV29-1 and TRBJ2-5, with TRBD1 matching over 9 bases. The CDR3 loop spans 14 amino acids. The junction had 9 bases not matched to a gene; V was cut back by 5 bases and J by 5 bases. Germline V gene data show CDR1 as SQVTM and CDR2 as ANQGSEA. CDR3 DNA: TGCAGCGTTCGGCCCGGACAGGGGACGGAGACCCAGTACTTC. It codes for CSVRPGQGTETQYF.

The chain employs TRBV7-9 and TRBJ1-5; D uncertain. The CDR3 is made up of 15 amino acids. Trimming stripped 1 base from V and 2 bases from J, with 9 bases between. The V gene's germline CDR1 is SEHNR and CDR2 FQNEAQ (reference sequence). The CDR3 loop is CASSLGEMRNQPQHF. The CDR3 DNA is TGTGCCAGCAGCTTAGGCGAAATGCGCAATCAGCCCCAGCATTTT.

The rearrangement links TRBV7-3 to TRBJ2-1, with 8 bases that match TRBD2. The ends lost 2 bases at V and 6 bases at J; junction bases unmatched: 6. The CDR3 contains 15 residues. CDR1 and CDR2 (germline): SGHTA, FQGTGA. As DNA, the CDR3 is TGTGCCAGCAGCTTAGGGACTAGTGATGCCAATGAGCAGTTCTTC. As protein: CASSLGTSDANEQFF. Variable domain in full (rest from reference TRBV7-3 and TRBJ2-1): GAGVSQTPSNKVTEKGKYVELRCDPISGHTALYWYRQSLGQGPEFLIYFQGTGAADDSGLPNDRFFAVRPEGSVSTLKIQRTERGDSAVYLCASSLGTSDANEQFFGPGTRLTVL.

The rearrangement joins TRBV29-1 to TRBJ2-7, with D perhaps matching TRBD1 (5 bases). V was pared by 5 bases and J by 3 bases, with 20 bases between. The CDR3 has 15 amino acids. Germline assignment: CDR1 SQVTM and CDR2 ANQGSEA. The CDR3 DNA follows: TGCAGCGTTCTAAAATTAAGACAGACAAACTACGAGCAGTACTTC. The encoded protein is CSVLKLRQTNYEQYF.

The chain carries TRBV19 and TRBJ2-1; 12 bases fit TRBD1. The CDR3 sequence is 12 residues long. Germline CDR1 is LNHDA and CDR2 is SQIVND (reference sequence). The ends lost 4 bases at V and 13 bases at J; junction bases unmatched: 2. The CDR3 is CASSTGQGAQFF. The CDR3 bases are TGTGCCAGTAGTACGGGACAGGGGGCACAGTTCTTC.